A selection of T cell receptor beta chains follows, all from one sample in a study of blood T cell repertoires in COVID-19. The assay was immunoSEQ multiplex PCR, and TCRdb's table has in-frame clones only and misses some. The sample has over 150,000 clones, 80% to 90% seen once; the top ten hold roughly 7%. The sample comprised PBMCs or T cells enriched from blood (not recorded which). All receptors derive from a man aged 50-60 years who had recovered from COVID-19. Both conserved end residues are part of each CDR3. A D gene is named only where the DNA matches it firmly. Some rows mark clone size as missing; the rest say once, few, many or name a class of expanded clone.

d_call	cdr3_length	v_call	j_call	clone_size	cdr3_nt	cdr3_aa
NA	13	TRBV10-3	TRBJ1-2	NA	TGTGCCATCAGTGCTATTCCCGGCTATGGCTACACCTTC	CAISAIPGYGYTF
NA	13	TRBV19	TRBJ1-4	NA	TGTGCCAGTAGGAGGGAATTCAGGGAAAAACTGTTTTTT	CASRREFREKLFF
NA	15	TRBV5-1	TRBJ1-4	once	TGCGCCAGCAGCCCCCAGGGGCCGTTTAATGAAAAACTGTTTTTT	CASSPQGPFNEKLFF
TRBD1	14	TRBV19	TRBJ1-6	NA	TGTGCCAGTAGTGAACACAGGGGAAATTCACCCCTCCACTTT	CASSEHRGNSPLHF
NA	16	TRBV3-1/TRBV3-2	TRBJ1-3	NA	TGTGCCAGCAGCCAAGCCCAGAGGAACTCTGGAAACACCATATATTTT	CASSQAQRNSGNTIYF
NA	14	TRBV10-3	TRBJ1-1	NA	TGTGCCAGCAATCCAGGGGAAGGAGGAACTGAAGCTTTCTTT	CASNPGEGGTEAFF
NA	12	TRBV12-3/TRBV12-4	TRBJ2-7	NA	TGTGCCAGCAGTTTAGAGCGGTACGAGCAGTACTTC	CASSLERYEQYF
NA	14	TRBV27	TRBJ1-2	NA	TGTGCCAGCAGTTTCGGGGATGGAGACTATGGCTACACCTTC	CASSFGDGDYGYTF
TRBD1	14	TRBV7-2	TRBJ2-7	NA	TGTGCCAGCAGCTTAGGCAGGGGGCTAGGAGAGCAGTACTTC	CASSLGRGLGEQYF
NA	14	TRBV2	TRBJ2-7	NA	TGTGCCAGCAGGACAGACCTTCAAACCTACGAGCAGTACTTC	CASRTDLQTYEQYF
TRBD2	15	TRBV7-2	TRBJ2-7	once	TGTGCCAGCACCTTCTTCTCCAGCGGGGCCTACGAGCAGTACTTC	CASTFFSSGAYEQYF
NA	13	TRBV7-9	TRBJ2-1	NA	TGTGCCAGCAGCTTACGGGGGGCAGATGAGCAGTTCTTC	CASSLRGADEQFF
NA	17	TRBV27	TRBJ2-1	NA	TGTGCCAGCAGCTTAAAGACAGGCCAAATGGGGTCTCGCGAGCAGTTCTTC	CASSLKTGQMGSREQFF
NA	15	TRBV2	TRBJ1-6	NA	TGTGCCAGCATCGGACAGCCACGATTGAATTCACCCCTCCACTTT	CASIGQPRLNSPLHF
NA	13	TRBV5-1	TRBJ1-2	NA	TGCGCCAGCAGCTCCACTCTTTCGCTTGGCTACACCTTC	CASSSTLSLGYTF
NA	12	TRBV6-5	TRBJ1-6	NA	TGTGCCAGCAGTAGGGGGAATTCACCCCTCCACTTT	CASSRGNSPLHF
NA	11	TRBV10-3	TRBJ2-5	few	TGTGCCATCGGAGCGGGAGAGACCCAGTACTTC	CAIGAGETQYF
NA	14	TRBV19	TRBJ2-7	NA	TGTGCCAGTAGTGTGGGGAGGGGGACCTACGAGCAGTACTTC	CASSVGRGTYEQYF
NA	17	TRBV7-6	TRBJ1-3	NA	TGTGCCAGCAGCTTAGATGTTCGGGGGACTTCTGGAAACACCATATATTTT	CASSLDVRGTSGNTIYF
TRBD1	13	TRBV7-8	TRBJ2-1	NA	TGTGCCAGCAGCGGCCGGGACAGCAATGAGCAGTTCTTC	CASSGRDSNEQFF
TRBD1	14	TRBV18	TRBJ1-6	once	TGTGCCAGCTCACCAAGGGACAGAGATTCACCCCTCCACTTT	CASSPRDRDSPLHF
TRBD1	15	TRBV6-6	TRBJ1-5	once	TGTGCCAGCAGTCCCCCGCGACAGGGTAATCAGCCCCAGCATTTT	CASSPPRQGNQPQHF
TRBD1	15	TRBV6-1	TRBJ1-2	once	TGTGCCAGCAGTGACCCTACAGGGGGCTTGTATGGCTACACCTTC	CASSDPTGGLYGYTF
NA	16	TRBV9	TRBJ2-7	NA	TGTGCCAGCAGCTTTTTTTTTGCGGGTACCTCCTACGAGCAGTACTTC	CASSFFFAGTSYEQYF
NA	15	TRBV18	TRBJ2-7	NA	TGTGCCAGCTCACCTCGGGAAGGGGGTCCCTACGAGCAGTACTTC	CASSPREGGPYEQYF
TRBD1	13	TRBV2	TRBJ1-2	NA	TGTGCCAGCAGCGCAGGACAGGGCTATGGCTACACCTTC	CASSAGQGYGYTF
NA	15	TRBV4-1	TRBJ2-7	NA	TGCGCCAGCAGCCAAATCACAGGGAGGGCCCACGAGCAGTACTTC	CASSQITGRAHEQYF
TRBD2	15	TRBV11-3	TRBJ2-2	NA	TGTGCCAGCAGCTTTAGCGGGGGGTACACCGGGGAGCTGTTTTTT	CASSFSGGYTGELFF
TRBD2	16	TRBV5-6	TRBJ2-1	NA	TGTGCCAGCAGTTATCGGACTAGCGGGGGGGTCAATGAGCAGTTCTTC	CASSYRTSGGVNEQFF
NA	14	TRBV3-1/TRBV3-2	TRBJ1-1	NA	TGTGCCAGCAGCCCGAGCGAGGCTAACACTGAAGCTTTCTTT	CASSPSEANTEAFF
NA	14	TRBV6-2/TRBV6-3	TRBJ1-5	NA	TGTGCCAGCAGTTACATAGCTAGCAATCAGCCCCAGCATTTT	CASSYIASNQPQHF
TRBD1	14	TRBV5-6	TRBJ2-1	few	TGTGCCAGCAGCAAGGGACAGGCGATCAATGAGCAGTTCTTC	CASSKGQAINEQFF
TRBD1	13	TRBV29-1	TRBJ2-5	once	TGCAGCGCCACAGCCGGGACAGGGGGGACCCAGTACTTC	CSATAGTGGTQYF
NA	15	TRBV9	TRBJ1-2	NA	TGTGCCAGCAGCGTAGGTCAGGGGACCAACTATGGCTACACCTTC	CASSVGQGTNYGYTF
NA	12	TRBV6-5	TRBJ1-2	NA	TGTGCCAGCAGCCGAACAGGGTATGGCTACACCTTC	CASSRTGYGYTF
TRBD1	15	TRBV5-6	TRBJ1-3	NA	TGTGCCAGCAGCTTGGACAGGGGGGAAGGAAACACCATATATTTT	CASSLDRGEGNTIYF
NA	16	TRBV7-9	TRBJ2-5	NA	TGTGCCAGCAGCTGGATAGCGCCGCCAGGTAGAGAGACCCAGTACTTC	CASSWIAPPGRETQYF
NA	17	TRBV7-9	TRBJ1-3	NA	TGTGCCAGCAGCTTAAGCCGACCAGGGGCTGGAGGAAACACCATATATTTT	CASSLSRPGAGGNTIYF
TRBD1	13	TRBV6-1	TRBJ1-2	once	TGTGCCAGCAGTGACGGACAGGGCGGTTTCTACACCTTC	CASSDGQGGFYTF
TRBD2	16	TRBV9	TRBJ2-4	NA	TGTGCCAGCAGCGTAGGTAGCGGGGGACCCAAAAACATTCAGTACTTC	CASSVGSGGPKNIQYF
TRBD1	14	TRBV4-1	TRBJ1-2	once	TGCGCCAGCAGCCGAGACAGGGGGCTAGGTGGCTACACCTTC	CASSRDRGLGGYTF
NA	15	TRBV11-2	TRBJ2-6	NA	TGTGCCAGCACGCCCCCGGGGAATGGGGCCAACGTCCTGACTTTC	CASTPPGNGANVLTF
NA	15	TRBV19	TRBJ2-1	NA	TGTGCCAGTAGTATCGGCTCAGCGATACGGAATGAGCAGTTCTTC	CASSIGSAIRNEQFF
NA	13	TRBV6-5	TRBJ2-7	NA	TGTGCCAGCAGTCCGGCAGGGCTCAACGAGCAGTACTTC	CASSPAGLNEQYF
TRBD2	15	TRBV7-2	TRBJ2-5	NA	TGTGCCAGCAGCTCCAGTCTAGCGGGGCGGGAGACCCAGTACTTC	CASSSSLAGRETQYF
TRBD1	15	TRBV10-1	TRBJ2-2	NA	TGCGCCAGCAGTGACGGACAGGGGAGGAACGGGGAGCTGTTTTTT	CASSDGQGRNGELFF
NA	11	TRBV29-1	TRBJ1-2	once	TGCAGCGTTAGGAGGGGCCATGGCTACACCTTC	CSVRRGHGYTF
NA	14	TRBV30	TRBJ1-6	NA	TGTGCCTGGAGTGTACGGGTCTATAATTCACCCCTCCACTTT	CAWSVRVYNSPLHF
TRBD1	15	TRBV11-2	TRBJ1-6	NA	TGTGCCAGCAGCGTCGGACAGGGGGCGGGTTCACCCCTCCACTTT	CASSVGQGAGSPLHF
NA	16	TRBV19	TRBJ2-3	NA	TGTGCCAGTAGTATTAAACAGGGCTCAAGCACAGATACGCAGTATTTT	CASSIKQGSSTDTQYF
NA	15	TRBV5-1	TRBJ2-2	NA	TGCGCCAGCAGCTTTAATCAGGGGCCAACCGGGGAGCTGTTTTTT	CASSFNQGPTGELFF
TRBD2	16	TRBV7-2	TRBJ2-1	NA	TGTGCCAGCAGCTTAGTTTTGGCGGGGGGAGCTGTTGAGCAGTTCTTC	CASSLVLAGGAVEQFF
TRBD1	14	TRBV6-5	TRBJ2-5	once	TGTGCCAGCAGATGGGACAGGAAACAAGAGACCCAGTACTTC	CASRWDRKQETQYF